This T cell receptor beta chain was sequenced in a study of T-cell memory formation after mild COVID-19. General study findings and limits: Clones shrinking from day 15 to 85 showed even CD4/CD8 mixes; later expanders tilted CD4+.

On this clonotype: The antigen remains unidentified.

TCRdb reanalysed the 5' RACE reads using MiXCR and keeps one entry per CDR3 protein. Here the sample spans about 310,000 distinct CDR3 sequences, approximately 16% being singletons. The germline V gene has CDR1 MNHEY and CDR2 SMNVEV (reference sequence). The V and J ends lost 5 bases and 0 bases, in that order; junction bases with no gene match: 6. CDR3 size: 15 residues. The J gene is TRBJ1-1, the V gene TRBV27; 7 positions match TRBD1. This clonotype originated in a man aged 18-30 years who had mild COVID-19 (a few samples of this study predate the infection). Cell type and time point are not known. Material: PBMCs or a T cell subset sorted from them (not recorded which). The CDR3 bases are TGTGCCAGCAGTACCCGACAGGGTGTGAACACTGAAGCTTTCTTT. It translates to CASSTRQGVNTEAFF.